The present TCR beta chain was sequenced within a study of early T cells in non-severe SARS-CoV-2 infection. Germline assignment: CDR1 DFQATT and CDR2 SNEGSKA (reference sequence). V gave up 3 bases and J gave up 1 base; unmatched junction bases: 3. CDR3 length: 15 residues. This clonotype was found many times. Individual cDNA molecules carried attached unique molecular identifiers. TCRdb fed the 5' RACE reads into MiXCR, producing one record per CDR3 protein. The sample has 30,000 or so distinct CDR3 sequences; roughly 5% are singletons. The clonotype comes from an adult who was a healthcare worker with PCR-confirmed SARS-CoV-2 infection or an uninfected control (not recorded which). The chain combines TRBV20-1 with TRBJ2-5; 12 bases match TRBD2. Input material: whole blood. The CDR3, as DNA: TGCAGTGCTAGCCGACTAGCGGGAGTCCAAGAGACCCAGTACTTC. It encodes CSASRLAGVQETQYF.